The rows below give T cell receptor beta chains drawn from one sample of a study of blood T cell repertoires in COVID-19. Sequenced by immunoSEQ multiplex PCR; TCRdb stores in-frame clones only, minus some. The sample has about 400,000 clones, around 90% seen once. The sample consisted of PBMCs or T cells enriched from blood (not recorded which). The receptor set was obtained from a woman between 40 and 55 years old with acute COVID-19. CDR3s include the opening cysteine and the closing phenylalanine or tryptophan. A D gene is named only where the DNA matches it firmly. The size of a clone is reported for some rows only, either as once, few or many, or as a class for expanded clones.

v_call	d_call	clone_size	j_call	cdr3_nt	cdr3_aa
TRBV5-6	TRBD1	-	TRBJ1-5	TGTGCCAGCAGCTCTCAGGGGGTATATAGCAATCAGCCCCAGCATTTT	CASSSQGVYSNQPQHF
TRBV9	TRBD1	-	TRBJ2-1	TGTGCCAGCAGCGTAGCAGGGGGCTATGAGCAGTTCTTC	CASSVAGGYEQFF
TRBV15	TRBD1	-	TRBJ1-2	TGTGCCACCAGCACCACGAACCCACAGGGGGTCGGGGATGGCTACACCTTC	CATSTTNPQGVGDGYTF
TRBV3-1/TRBV3-2	TRBD1	-	TRBJ1-1	TGTGCCAGCAGCCAAGATCAAGGAGGGGGCATTTTTTGGACTGAAGCTTTCTTT	CASSQDQGGGIFWTEAFF
TRBV19	-	once	TRBJ1-2	TGTGCCAGTAGCTTCGGGAGACGGAGTGGCTACACCTTC	CASSFGRRSGYTF
TRBV11-2	TRBD1	-	TRBJ1-1	TGTGCCAGCAGCTGGACAGGGAAGGGGAACACTGAAGCTTTCTTT	CASSWTGKGNTEAFF
TRBV3-1/TRBV3-2	-	few	TRBJ2-3	TGTGCCAGCAGCCAAGATGGCAGGGCCCTCACAGATACGCAGTATTTT	CASSQDGRALTDTQYF
TRBV27	-	-	TRBJ2-1	TGTGCCAGCAGTTCACGGGTGAGTGAGCAGTTCTTC	CASSSRVSEQFF
TRBV5-1	TRBD1	few	TRBJ2-7	TGCGCCAGCAGCTCGCTCCTAACGGGACAGGGTAATGGCGAGCAGTACTTC	CASSSLLTGQGNGEQYF
TRBV6-5	-	-	TRBJ1-2	TGTGCCAGCACTGTCAGCCCCTCGGGAGGCTACACCTTC	CASTVSPSGGYTF
TRBV3-1/TRBV3-2	TRBD2	-	TRBJ2-1	TGTGCCAGCAGTCCACTAGCGAGAAATGAGCAGTTCTTC	CASSPLARNEQFF
TRBV15	TRBD2	-	TRBJ2-7	TGTGCCACCAGCAGAGAGCGGACTAGCGGGGATACCTACGAGCAGTACTTC	CATSRERTSGDTYEQYF
TRBV5-4	-	-	TRBJ2-2	TGTGCCAGCAGCCCCCGACTAGGACCCGGGGAGCTGTTTTTT	CASSPRLGPGELFF
TRBV5-4	TRBD2	-	TRBJ2-1	TGTGCCAGCAGCCGGGGACTAGCGGGGACCTACAATGAGCAGTTCTTC	CASSRGLAGTYNEQFF
TRBV20-1	-	-	TRBJ1-5	TGCAGTGCTAGTGGCGGGGGATCCGGCAATCAGCCCCAGCATTTT	CSASGGGSGNQPQHF
TRBV23-1	-	-	TRBJ2-1	TGCGCCAGCAGTCAAACGACAGCAGAAATTGACAATGAGCAGTTCTTC	CASSQTTAEIDNEQFF
TRBV5-1	TRBD1	-	TRBJ2-7	TGCGCCAGCAGCCTAAGACAGGGGAGCTACGAGCAGTACTTC	CASSLRQGSYEQYF
TRBV19	-	-	TRBJ1-1	TGTGCCAGTAGTATAGGTCCAGGGACTAGCACTGAAGCTTTCTTT	CASSIGPGTSTEAFF
TRBV9	-	-	TRBJ2-3	TGTGCCAGCAGCGGCTGGGACTTCACAGATACGCAGTATTTT	CASSGWDFTDTQYF
TRBV5-1	-	-	TRBJ2-3	TGCGCCAGCAGGTCAGGACTAACCGGAAGCACAGATACGCAGTATTTT	CASRSGLTGSTDTQYF
TRBV4-2	TRBD2	-	TRBJ2-5	TGTGCCAGCAGCCAAGACGGGACTAGCGAAGAGACCCAGTACTTC	CASSQDGTSEETQYF
TRBV3-1/TRBV3-2	TRBD2	-	TRBJ2-5	TGTGCCAGCAGCCCCCTCCTAGCGGGGAAGACCCAGTACTTC	CASSPLLAGKTQYF
TRBV5-4	-	-	TRBJ2-1	TGTGCCAGCAGCTTGGAGTCGGGAATCTTTGAGCAGTTCTTC	CASSLESGIFEQFF
TRBV2	-	-	TRBJ1-5	TGTGCCAGCAGTGGTCTTGGCAATCAGCCCCAGCATTTT	CASSGLGNQPQHF
TRBV7-2	TRBD2	-	TRBJ2-1	TGTGCCAGCAGCTTTATAGCGGGGGCCCCCTTAAACAATGAGCAGTTCTTC	CASSFIAGAPLNNEQFF
TRBV6-5	TRBD1	-	TRBJ1-6	TGTGCCAGCCGCGGGCCAGGGGGCTACTCACCCCTCCACTTT	CASRGPGGYSPLHF
TRBV5-1	-	-	TRBJ2-7	TGCGCCAGCAGCTCAACAGGTGGCTACGAGCAGTACTTC	CASSSTGGYEQYF
TRBV9	-	-	TRBJ1-1	TGTGCCAGCAGCGTCGGAGAGGGGAACACTGAAGCTTTCTTT	CASSVGEGNTEAFF
TRBV2	TRBD1	-	TRBJ2-7	TGTGCCAGCTCCACAGACAGGGGGTATTACGAGCAGTACTTC	CASSTDRGYYEQYF
TRBV14	-	-	TRBJ2-5	TGTGCCAGCAGCCAAGCGCCGAGGTCGCTCCAAGAGACCCAGTACTTC	CASSQAPRSLQETQYF
TRBV13	TRBD1	-	TRBJ2-7	TGTGCCAGCAGCTTAGGCCTGGGTGGGACAGCCCAATTATCCTACGAGCAGTACTTC	CASSLGLGGTAQLSYEQYF
TRBV29-1	-	-	TRBJ2-1	TGCAGCGTTGGCCGGGGGTTCCCCTACAATGAGCAGTTCTTC	CSVGRGFPYNEQFF
TRBV4-1	-	-	TRBJ1-1	TGCGCCAGCAGCCAAGATCGGCGGGCGGGCACTGAAGCTTTCTTT	CASSQDRRAGTEAFF
TRBV9	-	-	TRBJ2-2	TGTGCCAGCAGTGCCAGAATCGCGAACACCGGGGAGCTGTTTTTT	CASSARIANTGELFF
TRBV11-3	TRBD1	-	TRBJ2-7	TGTGCCAGCAGCAGAGACCGGGACAGGGGCTACGAGCAGTACTTC	CASSRDRDRGYEQYF
TRBV18	TRBD1	once	TRBJ2-5	TGTGCCAGCTCACCGACCGGGACAGGGAAAGAGACCCAGTACTTC	CASSPTGTGKETQYF
TRBV4-1	TRBD1	once	TRBJ2-1	TGCGCCAGCAGCCAAGGTTCACCGGGACAGGGCGCCAATGAGCAGTTCTTC	CASSQGSPGQGANEQFF
TRBV29-1	-	once	TRBJ2-1	TGCAGCGTCTACAGGTCCTACAATGAGCAGTTCTTC	CSVYRSYNEQFF
TRBV28	TRBD1	few	TRBJ1-2	TGTGCCAGCAGTGGAACCGGGACAGGGTTTGGCTACACCTTC	CASSGTGTGFGYTF
TRBV10-3	TRBD1	-	TRBJ2-7	TGTGCCATCAGTCCGAGGGACAGGGGACCAGCCTACGAGCAGTACTTC	CAISPRDRGPAYEQYF
TRBV2	-	-	TRBJ2-2	TGTGCCAGCAGTTCTCACGAGGCCGGGGAGCTGTTTTTT	CASSSHEAGELFF
TRBV5-1	TRBD1	-	TRBJ1-1	TGCGCCAGCAGCACCCGGACAGGGCAAGGCACTGAAGCTTTCTTT	CASSTRTGQGTEAFF
TRBV21-1	-	-	TRBJ1-2	TGTGCCAGCAGCAAAGTCCCAGGGGGCGACTATGGCTACACCTTC	CASSKVPGGDYGYTF
TRBV19	TRBD1	-	TRBJ1-2	TGTGCCAGTAGTATGCTGACAGGGGGCGTCCGGTTCGGCTACACCTTC	CASSMLTGGVRFGYTF
TRBV21-1	-	-	TRBJ1-2	TGTGCCAGCAGCAAAGATGAGGGGGCGGGATTCTATGGCTACACCTTC	CASSKDEGAGFYGYTF
TRBV3-1/TRBV3-2	TRBD2	once	TRBJ2-4	TGTGCCAGCAGCCACTGGACTAGCGGCAAAAACATTCAGTACTTC	CASSHWTSGKNIQYF
TRBV5-1	-	-	TRBJ1-1	TGCGCCAGCAGCTTGTCTCAGGGTCTGAACACTGAAGCTTTCTTT	CASSLSQGLNTEAFF
TRBV5-1	-	-	TRBJ2-6	TGCGCCAGCAGCTTGGTGGCAGGGGTTGAGGCCAACGTCCTGACTTTC	CASSLVAGVEANVLTF
TRBV7-8	-	-	TRBJ1-5	TGTGCCACTACGGACGAAGGCAGGGGGCCCCAGCATTTT	CATTDEGRGPQHF
TRBV4-1	-	-	TRBJ2-7	TGCGCCAGCAGCCCGGGAATTCTAGCGAGAGGCGAGCAGTACTTC	CASSPGILARGEQYF
TRBV23-1	-	-	TRBJ1-1	TGCGCCAGCACCCGTTTCGGGGTTCGGAACACTGAAGCTTTCTTT	CASTRFGVRNTEAFF
TRBV7-9	-	-	TRBJ1-2	TGTGCCAGCAGCTTATATCAGGGATATGGCTACACCTTC	CASSLYQGYGYTF
TRBV19	TRBD2	-	TRBJ2-1	TGTGCCAGTAGTCAAGCTAGCGGGCATTACAATGAGCAGTTCTTC	CASSQASGHYNEQFF